The next 20 T cell receptor beta chains were all read from a single sample in a study of HIV-infected patients and healthy controls. cDNA was made from around 0.5 ug RNA using alpha and beta constant primers. Alpha and beta chain libraries were made separately by chain-specific third strand synthesis with multiplexing indices. TCRdb recomputed calls from the 5' RACE reads with MiXCR, one row per CDR3 protein. The table includes over 3,500 distinct CDR3 sequences, about 8% detected once. Roughly three months, about 14 weeks, into antiretroviral therapy, follow-up blood was collected. All unsorted peripheral T cells were captured because whole blood was used without fractionation. Source: blood, taken during antiretroviral therapy. These receptors were taken from an adult with HIV infection.

This clonotype was recorded many times. The genes are TRBV7-2 and TRBJ1-5, with D unclear. In germline, CDR1 is SGHTA, CDR2 FQGNSA. With 5 bases removed from V and 2 bases from J, the gap between germline ends came to 10 bases. This CDR3 spans 14 amino acids. CDR3 sequence (DNA): TGTGCCAGCAGCCCCCGTAGGGGCAATCAGCCCCAGCATTTT. It encodes CASSPRRGNQPQHF.

By sample share, this clonotype is medium-sized (0.01 to 0.1%). V gene TRBV7-2 combines with J gene TRBJ2-1; D is undetermined. The germline CDR1 and CDR2 sequences are SGHTA and FQGNSA. Trimming pared 1 base from V and 5 bases from J, leaving 15 bases between. The CDR3 runs to 16 residues. The CDR3 is CASSLVYIQSNNEQFF. The CDR3 bases are TGTGCCAGCAGCTTAGTTTATATACAGAGTAACAATGAGCAGTTCTTC.

This clonotype was observed many times. The rearrangement links TRBV7-8 to TRBJ2-3, with D perhaps TRBD2 (6 bases). This CDR3 has 15 amino acids. V lost 3 bases and J lost 6, with 16 bases in between. Germline CDR1 and CDR2: SGHVS and FQNEAQ. CDR3 nucleotides: TGTGCCAGCAGCTTCAGGGATGGTGGGAGGGATACGCAGTATTTT. Encoded protein: CASSFRDGGRDTQYF.

This clonotype was observed many times. The chain links TRBV2 to TRBJ1-1; no clear D. V was clipped by 4 bases and J by 1 base, with 10 bases between them. The CDR3 is 14 residues long. Germline V gene sequence: CDR1 SNHLY, CDR2 FYNNEI. The DNA of the CDR3 is TGTGCCAGCAGTGCTAGGGCAGCGAACACTGAAGCTTTCTTT. It codes for CASSARAANTEAFF.

This chain links TRBV27 with TRBJ1-1, with D uncertain. The CDR3 consists of 18 residues. The germline CDR1 and CDR2 sequences are MNHEY and SMNVEV (reference sequence). V lost 4 bases to trimming and J lost 3 bases, with 24 bases between them. CDR3: CASSSGRLILTGDTEAFF. The CDR3, as DNA: TGTGCCAGCAGTTCGGGAAGACTCATACTGACTGGGGACACTGAAGCTTTCTTT.

J is TRBJ2-5 and V is TRBV19; 7 nucleotides agree with TRBD2. The CDR3 contains 13 residues. Unmatched junction bases numbered 3, after V lost 6 bases and J lost 2 bases. The germline V gene has CDR1 LNHDA and CDR2 SQIVND (reference sequence). CDR3 region: CASRSAGQETQYF. CDR3 nucleotide sequence: TGTGCCAGTAGGTCAGCGGGGCAAGAGACCCAGTACTTC.

This clonotype has a count of ten or more. V is TRBV12-3 or TRBV12-4 and J is TRBJ1-2, with 10 bases matching TRBD1. This CDR3 contains 15 residues. The junction had 7 bases not matched to a gene; V was cut back by 8 bases and J by 1 base. The DNA of the CDR3 is TGTGCCAGCCGACAGGGGGCGACTGGTAACTATGGCTACACCTTC. The encoded protein is CASRQGATGNYGYTF.

In its sample, this clonotype is medium-sized. The chain joins TRBV6-2 or TRBV6-3 to TRBJ2-5; D remains ambiguous. From germline, CDR1 is MNHEY and CDR2 SVGEGT. V lost 2 bases and J lost 5, with 9 bases in between. This CDR3 contains 13 residues. CDR3 amino acids: CASSYRVFETQYF. CDR3 coding DNA: TGTGCCAGCAGTTACAGGGTTTTTGAGACCCAGTACTTC.

This clonotype is medium-sized within its sample. The rearrangement links TRBV7-2 to TRBJ2-7; the D is unclear. Trimming removed 5 bases from V and 0 bases from J, with 5 bases in between. This CDR3 contains 12 residues. Germline CDR1 and CDR2: SGHTA and FQGNSA. DNA of the CDR3: TGTGCCAGCAGCGCCTTCTCCTACGAGCAGTACTTC. It codes for CASSAFSYEQYF. Together with reference TRBV7-2 and TRBJ2-7, the CDR3 gives the full variable domain: GAGVSQSPSNKVTEKGKDVELRCDPISGHTALYWYRQSLGQGLEFLIYFQGNSAPDKSGLPSDRFSAERTGGSVSTLTIQRTQQEDSAVYLCASSAFSYEQYFGPGTRLTVT.

The chain links TRBV6-2 or TRBV6-3 to TRBJ2-5, with D possibly called TRBD1 or TRBD2 (5 bases each). V was trimmed by 6 bases and J by 5 bases, leaving 13 bases between them. Germline CDR1 and CDR2: MNHEY and SVGEGT. CDR3 size: 13 residues. As DNA, the CDR3 is TGTGCCAGCAGCCCCCTCTGGGGGGAGACCCAGTACTTC. Residues: CASSPLWGETQYF.

This clonotype has ten or more counts. The chain combines TRBV5-4 with TRBJ2-1; 16 bases align to TRBD2. V trimming: 4 bases; J trimming: 1 base; junction bases outside the gene matches: 8. CDR3 length equals 19 residues. The germline V gene has CDR1 SGHNT and CDR2 YYREEE (reference sequence). This CDR3 is CASSRGLAGGPKSYNEQFF. DNA of the CDR3: TGTGCCAGCAGCAGGGGACTAGCGGGGGGGCCGAAATCCTACAATGAGCAGTTCTTC. Full variable domain (outside the CDR3, taken from reference TRBV5-4 and TRBJ2-1): ETGVTQSPTHLIKTRGQQVTLRCSSQSGHNTVSWYQQALGQGPQFIFQYYREEENGRGNFPPRFSGLQFPNYSSELNVNALELDDSALYLCASSRGLAGGPKSYNEQFFGPGTRLTVL.

The CDR3 DNA reads TGTGCCAGCAGTTTCAACGGACAGGGGAATGGCTACACCTTC. Its protein is CASSFNGQGNGYTF. The chain joins TRBV12-3 or TRBV12-4 to TRBJ1-2, with 9 bases that match TRBD1. The CDR3 spans 14 residues. J lost 6 bases, V lost 3 bases, and 5 bases had no gene match.

This clonotype was counted ten times or more. This sequence joins TRBV2 and TRBJ2-3, with 9 bases lining up with TRBD1. Germline V lookup: CDR1 SNHLY, CDR2 FYNNEI. Trimming at V came to 5 bases and at J to 6 bases, leaving 9 bases not matched to a gene. CDR3 size: 15 residues. CDR3 sequence: CASSRTGERVDTQYF. CDR3 nucleotide sequence: TGTGCCAGCAGTCGGACAGGGGAGAGAGTCGATACGCAGTATTTT.

There are many counts of this clonotype. J is TRBJ2-1 and V is TRBV19, with 9 bases identical to TRBD2. The V gene end was trimmed by 6 bases and the J gene end by 8 bases; junction bases not matched to a gene: 5. This CDR3 region has 13 residues. Germline CDR1 and CDR2: LNHDA and SQIVND (reference sequence). The CDR3: CASRAGTSYEQFF. The DNA for the CDR3 is TGTGCCAGTAGGGCCGGGACTAGCTATGAGCAGTTCTTC.

This clonotype appeared many times. The rearrangement joins TRBV3-1 to TRBJ2-1; 9 nucleotides align to TRBD2. Germline-derived CDR1 and CDR2 are LGHDT and YNNKEL (reference sequence). Trimming removed 4 bases from V and 7 bases from J; junction bases left unmatched: 5. The CDR3 contains 14 residues. The CDR3 DNA is TGTGCCAGCAGCCGACTAGCGGACTTGAATGAGCAGTTCTTC. Translated, it gives CASSRLADLNEQFF.

The sample holds many counts of this clonotype. This chain uses TRBV2 with TRBJ2-2; a possible D gene is TRBD1 (7 bases). V was pared by 6 bases and J by 5 bases, with 13 bases between. Germline CDR1 reads SNHLY; CDR2 reads FYNNEI. The CDR3 totals 14 residues. Here the CDR3 DNA reads TGTGCCAGCAGATCACAGGGGAGGACCGGGGAGCTGTTTTTT. As protein: CASRSQGRTGELFF.

This clonotype is labeled medium-sized. CDR3 amino acids: CASSLGGGVIDTQYF. CDR3 sequence (DNA): TGTGCCAGCAGCTTAGGAGGAGGGGTCATAGATACGCAGTATTTT. V usage is TRBV7-9 and J usage is TRBJ2-3; a possible D gene is TRBD2 (6 bases). Trimming stripped 1 base from V and 5 bases from J, with 13 bases between. The CDR3 length is 15 residues. Germline V CDR1 and CDR2: SEHNR, FQNEAQ (reference sequence).

By share of the sample, this clonotype is medium-sized. V is TRBV20-1 and J is TRBJ2-1; D might be TRBD2 (6 bases). Germline loops: CDR1 DFQATT, CDR2 SNEGSKA (reference sequence). The length of the CDR3 is 18 residues. The germline V and J ends were trimmed by 3 bases and 4 bases, with 25 bases remaining between them. The CDR3 spells CSASRQRRGPRLYNEQFF. The CDR3 nucleotides read TGCAGTGCTAGCCGTCAGCGGCGGGGCCCCAGACTTTACAATGAGCAGTTCTTC.

The V and J genes are TRBV5-1 and TRBJ1-1; the D is unclear. From germline, CDR1 is SGHRS and CDR2 YFSETQ. Trimming left V 0 bases short and J 7 bases short, with 10 bases between. The CDR3 is 13 residues long. Here the CDR3 reads CASSLAPGSEAFF. The CDR3 DNA follows: TGCGCCAGCAGCTTGGCCCCGGGCAGTGAAGCTTTCTTT.

The gene calls are TRBV6-5 and TRBJ2-3; no reliable D call. V was shortened by 0 bases and J by 0 bases, with 4 bases between the two germline ends. The germline V gene encodes CDR1 MNHEY and CDR2 SVGAGI. This CDR3 is built from 14 residues. In DNA form, the CDR3 reads TGTGCCAGCAGTTACTCGCCTAGCACAGATACGCAGTATTTT. Translating gives CASSYSPSTDTQYF.